This TCR beta chain was sequenced in a study of blood T cell repertoires in COVID-19 (dated by TCRdb to the early 2020s). Background on the whole study: Samples covering the acute and convalescent phases of COVID-19 were provided by collaborators in the United States, Italy and Spain. The samples were drawn from two sources: the first 160 participants of the ongoing ImmuneRACE study, and 1,254 subjects contributed by 6 global collaborators. The prospective study material was composed of cDNA or gDNA derived from T cells, B-cell-depleted T cells, or PBMCs. HLA class I and class II types, where available, came from metadata supplied by the sample provider rather than from assay-based typing. Deeply sampled blood TCRbeta repertoires from subjects exposed to, actively infected with, or recovered from COVID-19 were included in the dataset. A de-identified subject ID, COVID-19 status, age in years and sex were almost always included in the sample metadata. The repertoires were made available in a free public database intended to serve as a resource for research on the immune response to SARS-CoV-2. Study-wide findings and limitations: How much clinical and demographic metadata was included differed by source and by participant, and the metadata was provided uncurated.

Whole blood was collected in K2EDTA tubes by collaborating institutions according to the institutions' own protocols. For TCRbeta analysis, collaborators shipped samples as frozen whole blood, isolated PBMCs, or DNA extracted from either of those sample types. To note about this clone: Which antigen it targets is not known. Base qualities are not provided; no much larger clone lies one nucleotide away.

The immunoSEQ Assay, a bias-controlled multiplex PCR, was used to amplify TCRbeta CDR3 regions from genomic DNA. In the paper's pipeline: Within the assay, amplification of reference gene primers was used to estimate how many nucleated cells each sample contained. Sequence reads were collapsed and filtered to measure the absolute abundance of every unique TCRbeta CDR3 rearrangement. For each sample, productive Simpson clonality was calculated as the square root of Simpson's diversity index over productive rearrangements. TCRdb took over this immuneACCESS table, retaining in-frame rearrangements with V and J assigned. Such tables are incomplete; in checked studies, under half of the missing clones stem from an unresolved V gene, and the remainder is unexplained. V and J calls and clone size follow that table, whereas D and trimming were derived from the DNA. The sample table holds 150,000 to 200,000 clones, of which around 88% were seen once. The ten largest clones add up to roughly 4.2% of the sample.

CDR1 and CDR2 are read off the germline V gene (reference sequence) as SEHNR and FQNEAQ. Trimming takes 3 bases from V and 3 bases from J, and the germline ends sit 8 bases apart. The CDR3 contains 13 residues, cysteine and phenylalanine counted. Only CDR3 DNA is held: 39 bases, read in frame from base 1. The chain uses TRBV7-9 and TRBJ2-5, with the D gene call left open. Sequenced material: peripheral blood. The sequence derives from a woman in her 30s with acute or convalescent COVID-19. The CDR3 protein: CASSFRSKETQYF. The nucleotide sequence is TGTGCCAGCAGCTTTCGGTCGAAAGAGACCCAGTACTTC.